This paragraph reports one T cell receptor beta chain. Purified naive CD4+ T cells were depleted of CD25+ Tregs. Constant-region reverse primers amplified full-length variable regions, followed by semi-nested Nested Universal Primer A PCR. MiXCR, applied by TCRdb to the 5' RACE reads, yields one record per CDR3 protein. The table has roughly 38,000 distinct CDR3 sequences, under 20% seen once. The sample was naive CD4+ T cells sorted from a lymph node. As for subset: naive CD4+ T cells, CD4+CD45RA+CD25-. The origin of this receptor is a female donor with breast cancer.

The CDR3 protein is CASSEYNSEKLFF. In nucleotides, the CDR3 is TGTGCCAGCAGTGAATATAACAGTGAAAAACTGTTTTTT. V usage is TRBV25-1 and J usage is TRBJ1-4, with D uncertain. V dropped 0 bases and J dropped 7 bases, with 6 bases sitting between them. The CDR3 has 13 amino acids. The germline gives CDR1 MGHDK, CDR2 SYGVNS.